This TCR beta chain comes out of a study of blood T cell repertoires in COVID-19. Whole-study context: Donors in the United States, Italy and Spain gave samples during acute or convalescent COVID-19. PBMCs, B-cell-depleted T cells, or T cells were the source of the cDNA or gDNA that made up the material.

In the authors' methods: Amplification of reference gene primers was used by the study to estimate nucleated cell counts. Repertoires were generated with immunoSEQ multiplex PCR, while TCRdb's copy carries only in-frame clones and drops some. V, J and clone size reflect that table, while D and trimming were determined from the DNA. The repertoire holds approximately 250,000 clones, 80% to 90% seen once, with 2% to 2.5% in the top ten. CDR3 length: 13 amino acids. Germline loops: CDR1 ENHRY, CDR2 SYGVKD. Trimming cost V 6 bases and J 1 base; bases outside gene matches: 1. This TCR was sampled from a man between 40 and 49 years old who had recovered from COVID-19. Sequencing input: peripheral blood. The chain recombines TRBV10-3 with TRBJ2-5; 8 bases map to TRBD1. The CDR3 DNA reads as TGTGCCATCAGCGGACAGGGCCAAGAGACCCAGTACTTC. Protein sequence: CAISGQGQETQYF.